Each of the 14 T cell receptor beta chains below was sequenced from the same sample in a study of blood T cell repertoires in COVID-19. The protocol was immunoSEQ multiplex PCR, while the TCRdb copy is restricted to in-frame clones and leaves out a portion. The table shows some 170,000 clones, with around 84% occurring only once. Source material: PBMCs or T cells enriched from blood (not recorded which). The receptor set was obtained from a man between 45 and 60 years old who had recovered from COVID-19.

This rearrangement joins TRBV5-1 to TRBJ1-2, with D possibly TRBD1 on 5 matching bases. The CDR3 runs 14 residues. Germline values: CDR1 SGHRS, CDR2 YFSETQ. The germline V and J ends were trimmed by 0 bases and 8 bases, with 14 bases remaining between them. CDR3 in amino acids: CASSLGGQGSGYTF. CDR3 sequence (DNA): TGCGCCAGCAGCTTGGGGGGCCAGGGTTCCGGCTACACCTTC.

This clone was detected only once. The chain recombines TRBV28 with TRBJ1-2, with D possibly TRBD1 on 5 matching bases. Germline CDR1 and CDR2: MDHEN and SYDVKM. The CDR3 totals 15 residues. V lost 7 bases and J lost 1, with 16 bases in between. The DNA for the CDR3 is TGTGCCAGCACCCTCGGGGGAGGCCGTAACTATGGCTACACCTTC. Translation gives CASTLGGGRNYGYTF.

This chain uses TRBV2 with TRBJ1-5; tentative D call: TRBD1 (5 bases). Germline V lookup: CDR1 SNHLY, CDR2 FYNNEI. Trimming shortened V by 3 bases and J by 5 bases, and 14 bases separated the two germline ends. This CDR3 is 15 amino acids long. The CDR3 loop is CASSDEQVGDQPQHF. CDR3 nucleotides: TGTGCCAGCAGTGATGAACAGGTTGGAGATCAGCCCCAGCATTTT. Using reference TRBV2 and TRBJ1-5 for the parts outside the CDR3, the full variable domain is EPEVTQTPSHQVTQMGQEVILRCVPISNHLYFYWYRQILGQKVEFLVSFYNNEISEKSEIFDDQFSVERPDGSNFTLKIRSTKLEDSAMYFCASSDEQVGDQPQHFGDGTRLSIL.

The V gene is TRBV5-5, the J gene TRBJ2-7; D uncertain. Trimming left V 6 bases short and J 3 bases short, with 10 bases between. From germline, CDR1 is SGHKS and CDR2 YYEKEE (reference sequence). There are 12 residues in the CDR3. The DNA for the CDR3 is TGTGCCAGCACGTCTACCTTCTACGAGCAGTACTTC. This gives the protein CASTSTFYEQYF. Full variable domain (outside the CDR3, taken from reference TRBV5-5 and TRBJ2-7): DAGVTQSPTHLIKTRGQQVTLRCSPISGHKSVSWYQQVLGQGPQFIFQYYEKEERGRGNFPDRFSARQFPNYSSELNVNALLLGDSALYLCASTSTFYEQYFGPGTRLTVT.

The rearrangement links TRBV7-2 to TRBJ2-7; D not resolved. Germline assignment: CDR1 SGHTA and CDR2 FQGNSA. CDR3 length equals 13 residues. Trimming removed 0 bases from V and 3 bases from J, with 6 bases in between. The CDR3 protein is CASSLARSYEQYF. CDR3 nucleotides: TGTGCCAGCAGCTTAGCGCGGAGCTACGAGCAGTACTTC.

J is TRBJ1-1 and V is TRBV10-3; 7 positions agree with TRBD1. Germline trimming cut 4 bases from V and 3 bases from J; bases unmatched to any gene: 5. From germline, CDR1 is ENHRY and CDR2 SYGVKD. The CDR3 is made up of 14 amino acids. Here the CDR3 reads CAISGRTGDTEAFF. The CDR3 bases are TGTGCCATCAGTGGCCGAACAGGGGACACTGAAGCTTTCTTT.

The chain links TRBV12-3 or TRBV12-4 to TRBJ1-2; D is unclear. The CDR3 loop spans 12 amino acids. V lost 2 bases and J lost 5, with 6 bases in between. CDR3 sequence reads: CASSLRHYGYTF. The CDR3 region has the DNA TGTGCCAGCAGTTTAAGACATTATGGCTACACCTTC.

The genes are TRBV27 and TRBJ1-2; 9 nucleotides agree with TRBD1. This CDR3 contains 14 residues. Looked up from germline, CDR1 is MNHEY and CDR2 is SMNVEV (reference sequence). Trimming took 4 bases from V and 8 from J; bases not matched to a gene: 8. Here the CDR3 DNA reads TGTGCCAGCAGTTCCACGACAGGGGGGAAGGGCTACACCTTC. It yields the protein CASSSTTGGKGYTF.

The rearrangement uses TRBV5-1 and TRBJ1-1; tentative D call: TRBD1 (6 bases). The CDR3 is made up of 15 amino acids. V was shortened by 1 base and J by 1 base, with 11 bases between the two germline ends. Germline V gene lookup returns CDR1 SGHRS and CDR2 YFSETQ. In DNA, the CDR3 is TGCGCCAGCAGCTTGTTCCAGGACAGGAACACTGAAGCTTTCTTT. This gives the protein CASSLFQDRNTEAFF.

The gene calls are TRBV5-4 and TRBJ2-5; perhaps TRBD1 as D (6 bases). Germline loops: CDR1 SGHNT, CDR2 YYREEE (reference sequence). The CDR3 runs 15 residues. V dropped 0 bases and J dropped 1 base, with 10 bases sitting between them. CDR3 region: CASSLGGHSQETQYF. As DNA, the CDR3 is TGTGCCAGCAGCTTGGGGGGACATAGCCAAGAGACCCAGTACTTC. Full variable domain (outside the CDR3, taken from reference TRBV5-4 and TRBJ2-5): ETGVTQSPTHLIKTRGQQVTLRCSSQSGHNTVSWYQQALGQGPQFIFQYYREEENGRGNFPPRFSGLQFPNYSSELNVNALELDDSALYLCASSLGGHSQETQYFGPGTRLLVL.

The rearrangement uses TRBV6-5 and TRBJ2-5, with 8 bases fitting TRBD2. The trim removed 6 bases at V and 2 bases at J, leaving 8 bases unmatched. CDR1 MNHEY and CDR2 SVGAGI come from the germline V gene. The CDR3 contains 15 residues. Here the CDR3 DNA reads TGTGCCAGCAGATCGAGGACTAGCAGACAAGAGACCCAGTACTTC. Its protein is CASRSRTSRQETQYF.

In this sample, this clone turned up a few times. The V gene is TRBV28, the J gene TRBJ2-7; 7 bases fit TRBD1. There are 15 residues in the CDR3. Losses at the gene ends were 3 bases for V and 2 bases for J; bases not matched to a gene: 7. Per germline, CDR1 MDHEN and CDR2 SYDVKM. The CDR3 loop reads CASSFPDRAAYEQYF. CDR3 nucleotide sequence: TGTGCCAGCAGTTTTCCCGACAGGGCTGCCTACGAGCAGTACTTC.

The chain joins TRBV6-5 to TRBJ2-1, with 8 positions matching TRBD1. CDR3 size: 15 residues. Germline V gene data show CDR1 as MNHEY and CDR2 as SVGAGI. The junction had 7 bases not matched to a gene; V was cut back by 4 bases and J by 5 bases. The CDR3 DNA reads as TGTGCCAGCAGTTCCAGGGGGCGGGTCAACAATGAGCAGTTCTTC. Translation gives CASSSRGRVNNEQFF.

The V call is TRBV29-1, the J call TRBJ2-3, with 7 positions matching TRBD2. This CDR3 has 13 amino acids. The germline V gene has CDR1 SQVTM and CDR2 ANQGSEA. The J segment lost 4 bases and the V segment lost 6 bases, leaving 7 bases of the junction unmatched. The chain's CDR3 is CSVARDYPDTQYF. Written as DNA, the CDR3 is TGCAGCGTAGCCAGGGACTATCCAGATACGCAGTATTTT.